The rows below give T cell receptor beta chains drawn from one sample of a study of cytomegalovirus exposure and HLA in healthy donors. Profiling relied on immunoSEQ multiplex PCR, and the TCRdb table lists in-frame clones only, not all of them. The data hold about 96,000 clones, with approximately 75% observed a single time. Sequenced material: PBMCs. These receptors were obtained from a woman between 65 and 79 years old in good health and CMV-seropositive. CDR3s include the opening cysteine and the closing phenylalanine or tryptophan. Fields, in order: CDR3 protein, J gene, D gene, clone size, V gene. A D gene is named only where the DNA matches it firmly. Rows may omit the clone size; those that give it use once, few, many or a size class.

cdr3_aa: CASSQAAGTGDQPQHF
j_call: TRBJ1-5
d_call: TRBD1
clone_size: -
v_call: TRBV4-2

cdr3_aa: CAIRDRPEGEQYF
j_call: TRBJ2-7
d_call: -
clone_size: -
v_call: TRBV10-3

cdr3_aa: CASSESTGSGQPQHF
j_call: TRBJ1-5
d_call: -
clone_size: -
v_call: TRBV5-1

cdr3_aa: CASSSRDSNQPQHF
j_call: TRBJ1-5
d_call: -
clone_size: -
v_call: TRBV7-7

cdr3_aa: CASSGGQGASYTF
j_call: TRBJ1-2
d_call: TRBD1
clone_size: -
v_call: TRBV6-5

cdr3_aa: CASSSGTSFTYEQYF
j_call: TRBJ2-7
d_call: TRBD2
clone_size: -
v_call: TRBV7-7

cdr3_aa: CASSPNPGLTYEQYF
j_call: TRBJ2-7
d_call: -
clone_size: few
v_call: TRBV4-1

cdr3_aa: CVLRREFTRTDTQYF
j_call: TRBJ2-3
d_call: -
clone_size: -
v_call: TRBV12-5

cdr3_aa: CASSARQGGTSGYTF
j_call: TRBJ1-2
d_call: TRBD1
clone_size: once
v_call: TRBV7-9

cdr3_aa: CASSDWLAGAFYEQYF
j_call: -
d_call: TRBD2
clone_size: -
v_call: TRBV28

cdr3_aa: CASTTGTGTAFF
j_call: TRBJ1-1
d_call: -
clone_size: once
v_call: TRBV6-6